This T cell receptor beta chain stems from a study of blood T cell repertoires in COVID-19. For the study at large: COVID-19 samples from acute and convalescent phases originated in the United States, Italy and Spain. Nucleic acid was either cDNA or gDNA, and it came from T cells, B-cell-depleted T cells, or PBMCs.

Study processing details: Estimation of nucleated cell counts was performed using reference gene primer amplification. Data came from immunoSEQ multiplex PCR; TCRdb stores just in-frame clones and leaves some out. The V and J calls and clone size are taken from that table; D and trimming were inferred from the DNA. The sample has around 60,000 clones, under 85% seen once. This CDR3 is 13 amino acids long. CDR1 and CDR2 from the germline V gene are MGHRA and YSYEKL. In regard to this clone: The junction differs from germline at one of its ends, possibly a read error.

The sequence was collected from a woman older than 75 with acute or convalescent COVID-19. V and J are TRBV4-1 and TRBJ1-4; D may be TRBD1 (5 bases). The material sequenced was peripheral blood. In DNA, the CDR3 is TGCGCCCGCAGCCGGGGGGTAGGCGAAAAACTGTTTTTT. It yields the protein CARSRGVGEKLFF.